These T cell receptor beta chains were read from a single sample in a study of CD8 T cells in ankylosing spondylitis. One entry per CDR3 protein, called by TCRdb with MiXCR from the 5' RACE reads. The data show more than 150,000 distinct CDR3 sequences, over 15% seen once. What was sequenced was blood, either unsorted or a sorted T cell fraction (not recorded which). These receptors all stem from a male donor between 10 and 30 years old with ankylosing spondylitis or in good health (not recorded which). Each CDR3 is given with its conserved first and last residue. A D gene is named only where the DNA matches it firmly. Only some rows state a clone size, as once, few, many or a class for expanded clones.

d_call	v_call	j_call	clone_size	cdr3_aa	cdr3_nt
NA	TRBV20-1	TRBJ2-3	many	CSASHRQADSTDTQYF	TGCAGTGCTTCACACCGACAGGCGGATAGCACAGATACGCAGTATTTT
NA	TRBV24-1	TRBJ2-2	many	CATSDSRSAGELFF	TGTGCCACCAGTGATTCCCGGAGCGCCGGGGAGCTGTTTTTT
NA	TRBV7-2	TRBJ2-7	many	CASSERGADSYEQYF	TGTGCCAGCAGCGAGAGGGGGGCTGATTCCTACGAGCAGTACTTC
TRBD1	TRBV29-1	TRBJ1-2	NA	CSVAPPGGGYTF	TGCAGCGTTGCCCCGCCAGGGGGAGGCTACACCTTC
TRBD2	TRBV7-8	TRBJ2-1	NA	CASSLLAGVGDEQFF	TGTGCCAGCAGCCTCTTAGCGGGAGTTGGCGATGAGCAGTTCTTC
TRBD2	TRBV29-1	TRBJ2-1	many	CSVVRLAGYDEQFF	TGCAGCGTTGTCCGACTAGCGGGGTATGATGAGCAGTTCTTC
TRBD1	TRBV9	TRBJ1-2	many	CASSERTGNYGYTF	TGTGCCAGCAGCGAACGGACAGGGAACTATGGCTACACCTTC
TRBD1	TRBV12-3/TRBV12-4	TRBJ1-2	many	CASSNRGGTSGYTF	TGTGCCAGCAGCAACAGGGGAGGGACGAGCGGCTACACCTTC
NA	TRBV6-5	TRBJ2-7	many	CASSRGSYEQYF	TGTGCCAGCAGCCGGGGCTCCTACGAGCAGTACTTC
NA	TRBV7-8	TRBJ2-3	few	CASSKSGHSTDTQYF	TGTGCCAGCAGCAAGAGCGGACATAGCACAGATACGCAGTATTTT
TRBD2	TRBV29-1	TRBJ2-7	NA	CSVEKGLAPTEQYF	TGCAGCGTGGAGAAGGGACTAGCGCCTACCGAGCAGTACTTC
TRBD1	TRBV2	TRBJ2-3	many	CASHRWARGPDTQYF	TGTGCCAGCCATCGATGGGCCAGGGGGCCAGATACGCAGTATTTT
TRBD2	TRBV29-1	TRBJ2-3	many	CSVGLGTSVLSTDTQYF	TGCAGCGTAGGACTTGGGACTAGCGTTTTGAGCACAGATACGCAGTATTTT
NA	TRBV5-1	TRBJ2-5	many	CASSWGPGKKETQYF	TGCGCCAGCAGCTGGGGTCCGGGGAAGAAAGAGACCCAGTACTTC
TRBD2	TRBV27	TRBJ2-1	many	CASSLGLAGAHEQFF	TGTGCCAGCAGCCTAGGACTAGCGGGAGCCCATGAGCAGTTCTTC
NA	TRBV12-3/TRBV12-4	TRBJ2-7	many	CASTLDPRSYEQYF	TGTGCCAGCACCCTCGATCCCAGATCCTACGAGCAGTACTTC
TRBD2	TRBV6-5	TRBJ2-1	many	CASSQREGNEQFF	TGTGCCAGCAGCCAGCGGGAGGGCAATGAGCAGTTCTTC
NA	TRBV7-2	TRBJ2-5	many	CASSLKRTQYF	TGTGCCAGCAGCTTAAAGAGAACCCAGTACTTC
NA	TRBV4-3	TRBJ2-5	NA	CASSQVGSQETQYF	TGCGCCAGCAGCCAAGTGGGCAGTCAAGAGACCCAGTACTTC
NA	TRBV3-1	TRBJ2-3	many	CASSQDRGVTQYF	TGTGCCAGCAGCCAAGATCGTGGAGTTACGCAGTATTTT
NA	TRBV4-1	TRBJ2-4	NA	CASSQLPPGALNIQYF	TGCGCCAGCAGCCAACTCCCCCCTGGGGCCTTGAACATTCAGTACTTC
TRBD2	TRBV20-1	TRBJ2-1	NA	CSARSSGRALNEQFF	TGCAGTGCTCGTTCTAGCGGGAGGGCCCTGAATGAGCAGTTCTTC
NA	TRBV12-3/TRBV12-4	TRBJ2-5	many	CASSFRRREETQYF	TGTGCCAGCAGTTTTCGCAGAAGAGAAGAGACCCAGTACTTC
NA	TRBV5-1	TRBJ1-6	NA	CASSLDVFNSPLHF	TGCGCCAGCAGCTTGGATGTCTTTAATTCACCCCTCCACTTT
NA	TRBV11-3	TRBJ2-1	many	CASSLVPGLQFF	TGTGCCAGCAGCTTAGTTCCGGGACTTCAGTTCTTC
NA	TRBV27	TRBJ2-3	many	CASSFGTSTDTQYF	TGTGCCAGCAGTTTCGGCACTTCCACAGATACGCAGTATTTT
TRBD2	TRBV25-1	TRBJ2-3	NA	CASSEGLAGGRYF	TGTGCCAGCAGTGAAGGACTAGCGGGAGGCCGGTATTTT
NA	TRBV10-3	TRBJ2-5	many	CAISGRQGGETQYF	TGTGCCATCAGTGGGCGGCAGGGAGGAGAGACCCAGTACTTC
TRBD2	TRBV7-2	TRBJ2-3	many	CASSWGGDTQYF	TGTGCCAGCAGCTGGGGGGGGGATACGCAGTATTTT
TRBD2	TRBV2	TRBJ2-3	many	CASTGSSGGGPDTQYF	TGTGCCAGCACGGGTTCTAGCGGAGGAGGGCCAGATACGCAGTATTTT
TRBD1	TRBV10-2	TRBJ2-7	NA	CATLNLDRVNYEQYF	TGCGCCACCCTAAACCTAGACAGGGTGAATTACGAGCAGTACTTC
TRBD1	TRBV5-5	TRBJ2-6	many	CASRYRGGGANVLTF	TGTGCCAGCAGGTACAGGGGTGGTGGGGCCAACGTCCTGACTTTC
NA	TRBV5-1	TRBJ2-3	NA	CASSYRRTGSTDTQYF	TGCGCCAGCAGCTACAGAAGGACGGGTTCCACAGATACGCAGTATTTT
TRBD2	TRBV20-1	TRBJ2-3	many	CSARDYLAGGNTDTQYF	TGCAGTGCTAGAGATTATCTAGCGGGAGGAAACACAGATACGCAGTATTTT
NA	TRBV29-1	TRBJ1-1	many	CSVDRLSEAFF	TGCAGCGTCGACAGGCTCTCTGAAGCTTTCTTT
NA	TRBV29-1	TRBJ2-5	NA	CSVVGGPGGTKETQYF	TGCAGCGTTGTGGGGGGGCCAGGCGGGACAAAAGAGACCCAGTACTTC
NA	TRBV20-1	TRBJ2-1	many	CSASGRSTYNEQFF	TGCAGTGCTAGCGGGAGATCTACTTACAATGAGCAGTTCTTC
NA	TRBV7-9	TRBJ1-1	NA	CASSLRDKAGTEAFF	TGTGCCAGCAGCCTCCGGGACAAGGCGGGGACTGAAGCTTTCTTT
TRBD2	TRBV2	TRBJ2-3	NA	CASSLGLANTDTQYF	TGTGCCAGCAGCCTTGGACTAGCGAACACAGATACGCAGTATTTT
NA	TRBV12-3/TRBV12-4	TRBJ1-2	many	CASSLSPLDGYTF	TGTGCCAGCAGTTTATCCCCCCTGGATGGCTACACCTTC
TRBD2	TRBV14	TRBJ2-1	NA	CASSPRKSTSGSYNEQFF	TGTGCCAGCAGCCCGAGGAAGTCGACTAGCGGGAGTTACAATGAGCAGTTCTTC
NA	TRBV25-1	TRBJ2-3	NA	CASSESGLLEGTDTQYF	TGTGCCAGCAGTGAATCTGGTCTCCTGGAGGGCACAGATACGCAGTATTTT
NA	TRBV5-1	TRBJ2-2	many	CASSLTRGADTGELFF	TGCGCCAGCAGCTTGACCCGCGGGGCGGACACCGGGGAGCTGTTTTTT